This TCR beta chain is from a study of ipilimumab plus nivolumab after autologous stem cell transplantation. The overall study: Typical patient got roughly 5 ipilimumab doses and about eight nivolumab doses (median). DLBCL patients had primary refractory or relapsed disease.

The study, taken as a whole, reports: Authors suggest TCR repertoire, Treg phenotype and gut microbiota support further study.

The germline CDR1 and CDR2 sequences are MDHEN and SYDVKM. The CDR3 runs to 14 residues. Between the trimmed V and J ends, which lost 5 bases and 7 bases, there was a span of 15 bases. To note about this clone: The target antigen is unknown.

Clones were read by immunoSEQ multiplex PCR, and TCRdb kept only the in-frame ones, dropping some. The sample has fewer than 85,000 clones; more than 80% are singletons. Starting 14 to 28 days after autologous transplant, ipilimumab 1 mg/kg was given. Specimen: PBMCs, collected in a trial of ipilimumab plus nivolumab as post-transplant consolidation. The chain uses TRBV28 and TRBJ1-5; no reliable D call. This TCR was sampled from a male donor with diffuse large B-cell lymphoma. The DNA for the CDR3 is TGTGCCAGCAGTCCCCTCGGGCAAGGGCAGCCCCAGCATTTT. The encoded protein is CASSPLGQGQPQHF.